One sample yielded the 23 T cell receptor beta chains listed below, sequenced in a study of blood T cell repertoires in COVID-19. Generated by immunoSEQ multiplex PCR, the TCRdb table keeps only in-frame clones and is missing some. The table records 200,000 to 300,000 clones, 75% to 90% of them present only once. Sequencing was done on a sample of PBMCs or T cells enriched from blood (not recorded which). All receptors derive from a woman aged 40 to 50 with acute COVID-19.

The count of this clone is one. The chain joins TRBV5-1 to TRBJ1-2; the match to TRBD1 covers 9 bases. Germline V CDR1 and CDR2: SGHRS, YFSETQ. With 5 bases clipped from V and 6 bases from J, the junction kept 8 bases outside the gene matches. CDR3 length: 14 residues. The CDR3 loop reads CASSYTGTGNGYTF. The CDR3 DNA sequence: TGCGCCAGCAGTTACACCGGGACAGGGAATGGCTACACCTTC.

The CDR3, as DNA: TGTGCCAGTAGCGAGGCGACAGGGGGCCGAACTGAAGCTTTCTTT. As protein: CASSEATGGRTEAFF. The V call is TRBV19, the J call TRBJ1-1; TRBD1 matches at 10 bases. Trimming removed 6 bases from V and 5 bases from J; junction bases left unmatched: 9. Germline values: CDR1 LNHDA, CDR2 SQIVND (reference sequence). CDR3 size: 15 residues. The full variable domain, its missing parts supplied by reference TRBV19 and TRBJ1-1, is DGGITQSPKYLFRKEGQNVTLSCEQNLNHDAMYWYRQDPGQGLRLIYYSQIVNDFQKGDIAEGYSVSREKKESFPLTVTSAQKNPTAFYLCASSEATGGRTEAFFGQGTRLTVV.

The table lists this clone with a count of one. J is TRBJ2-2 and V is TRBV29-1; 10 nucleotides line up with TRBD1. The trim removed 6 bases at V and 7 bases at J, leaving 8 bases unmatched. Germline V gene lookup returns CDR1 SQVTM and CDR2 ANQGSEA. CDR3 length: 14 residues. Here the CDR3 reads CSVPTGGVYGELFF. The DNA for the CDR3 is TGCAGCGTACCGACAGGGGGCGTGTACGGGGAGCTGTTTTTT.

Only a few counts were recorded for this clone. The chain has TRBV7-9 and TRBJ1-2; possibly TRBD1 for D (5 bases). Per the germline V gene, CDR1 is SEHNR and CDR2 is FQNEAQ (reference sequence). The CDR3 extends over 13 amino acids. V shed 4 bases and J shed 0 bases, with 6 bases lying between them. This CDR3 reads CASSSTANYGYTF. The CDR3 DNA sequence: TGTGCCAGCAGCTCGACAGCTAACTATGGCTACACCTTC.

The chain is built from TRBV27 and TRBJ1-2; D call uncertain. The CDR3 runs 15 residues. Germline-derived CDR1 and CDR2 are MNHEY and SMNVEV (reference sequence). V lost 3 bases to trimming and J lost 2 bases, with 13 bases between them. The CDR3 spells CASSLRHPLNYGYTF. DNA for the CDR3: TGTGCCAGCAGTTTGAGGCACCCACTAAACTATGGCTACACCTTC.

The chain employs TRBV3-1 (or the pseudogene TRBV3-2) and TRBJ2-2, with D perhaps TRBD1 (6 bases). The CDR3 runs to 14 residues. Germline CDR1 is LGHDT and CDR2 is YNNKEL (reference sequence). Trimming cost V 0 bases and J 7 bases, with 9 bases left between them. CDR3 DNA sequence: TGTGCCAGCAGCCAAGATCAAGGGGGCGGGGAGCTGTTTTTT. Encoded protein: CASSQDQGGGELFF.

This chain connects TRBV15 to TRBJ1-5, with D hard to call. This CDR3 contains 13 residues. Trimming stripped 1 base from V and 6 bases from J, with 7 bases between. Germline-derived CDR1 and CDR2 are LNHNV and YYDKDF (reference sequence). The CDR3 spells CATSRVAGQPQHF. The CDR3 nucleotides read TGTGCCACCAGCAGAGTAGCGGGTCAGCCCCAGCATTTT.

The V and J genes are TRBV30 and TRBJ2-1, with 10 bases matching TRBD2. J gave up 4 bases and V 0 bases, and 6 bases lay outside the gene matches. This CDR3 contains 16 residues. Per germline, CDR1 GTSNPN and CDR2 SVGIG (reference sequence). The DNA of the CDR3 is TGTGCCTGGAGTGTAATTAGGACTAGCGGTTACAATGAGCAGTTCTTC. It encodes CAWSVIRTSGYNEQFF.

In nucleotides, the CDR3 is TGTGCCAGCAGTGAATTTACTAGCCAATATGAGCAGTTCTTC. Translating it yields CASSEFTSQYEQFF. The chain is built from TRBV25-1 and TRBJ2-1, with a weak D call TRBD2 (6 bases). Germline CDR1 reads MGHDK; CDR2 reads SYGVNS. With 1 base removed from V and 8 bases from J, the gap between germline ends came to 12 bases. This CDR3 has 14 amino acids.

This clone has a handful of counts. The V and J genes are TRBV5-6 and TRBJ2-4; a possible D gene is TRBD2 (6 bases). This CDR3 has 15 amino acids. Germline V lookup: CDR1 SGHDT, CDR2 YYEEEE. The V and J ends lost 3 bases and 3 bases respectively, with 13 bases between them. The CDR3 reads CASSSLPGDKNIQYF. Here the CDR3 DNA reads TGTGCCAGCAGCTCCCTCCCGGGGGACAAAAACATTCAGTACTTC.

This clone is a singleton in its sample. The chain recombines TRBV2 with TRBJ1-3; possible D gene TRBD1, 6 bases. Germline values: CDR1 SNHLY, CDR2 FYNNEI. CDR3 length: 15 residues. Between the trimmed V and J ends, which lost 1 base and 4 bases, there was a span of 11 bases. The CDR3 sequence: CASSEGPGAGNTIYF. CDR3 DNA sequence: TGTGCCAGCAGTGAAGGTCCAGGGGCGGGAAACACCATATATTTT.

V and J are TRBV19 and TRBJ2-1; the D is unclear. Trimming removed 4 bases from V and 5 bases from J, with 9 bases in between. The V gene's germline CDR1 is LNHDA and CDR2 SQIVND (reference sequence). The CDR3 length is 13 residues. CDR3 protein: CASSTTVDNEQFF. The CDR3 DNA reads as TGTGCCAGTAGTACCACAGTGGACAATGAGCAGTTCTTC.

CDR3 residues: CASSLEREGLDEQFF. The CDR3 region has the DNA TGTGCCAGCAGCCTTGAGCGGGAGGGCCTGGATGAGCAGTTCTTC. This chain connects TRBV9 to TRBJ2-1; TRBD2 aligns across 10 bases. The junction had 9 bases not matched to a gene; V was cut back by 4 bases and J by 8 bases. Germline V gene data show CDR1 as SGDLS and CDR2 as YYNGEE. The CDR3 totals 15 residues.

This chain links TRBV24-1 with TRBJ1-2, with a possible D match to TRBD1 (5 bases). The ends were cut back, 3 bases at V and 2 bases at J, with 12 bases in the middle. This CDR3 spans 15 amino acids. Germline-derived CDR1 and CDR2 are KGHDR and SFDVKD. The CDR3 is CATSDARRGNYGYTF. The CDR3 nucleotides read TGTGCCACCAGTGATGCCAGGAGGGGAAACTATGGCTACACCTTC.

The chain links TRBV21-1 to TRBJ1-1; the table names TRBD1, a call not compared with the DNA. TRBV21-1 is classified as a pseudogene. The CDR3 consists of 15 residues. CDR3 in amino acids: CASSKTRVLNTEAFF. The DNA of the CDR3 is TGTGCCAGCAGCAAAACCAGGGTCTTGAACACTGAAGCTTTCTTT.

The chain joins TRBV25-1 to TRBJ2-7, with 9 bases aligning to TRBD2. The CDR3 runs to 15 residues. The trim removed 2 bases at V and 6 bases at J, leaving 8 bases unmatched. The germline CDR1 and CDR2 sequences are MGHDK and SYGVNS. The CDR3 DNA sequence: TGTGCCAGCAGTGAAGGGGGTAGCGGGAGCTCCGAGCAGTACTTC. Protein product: CASSEGGSGSSEQYF.

The chain couples TRBV28 to TRBJ1-2; D is possibly TRBD1 (6 bases). In germline, CDR1 is MDHEN, CDR2 SYDVKM. The CDR3 loop spans 13 amino acids. With 6 bases removed from V and 8 bases from J, the gap between germline ends came to 16 bases. CDR3: CASSRDRNYGYTF. In DNA, the CDR3 is TGTGCCAGCAGCCGAGACAGGAATTACGGCTACACCTTC.

The chain couples TRBV7-8 to TRBJ2-1; the D gene is possibly TRBD1 (5 bases). With 5 bases removed from V and 4 bases from J, the gap between germline ends came to 15 bases. The CDR3 contains 15 residues. Looked up from germline, CDR1 is SGHVS and CDR2 is FQNEAQ. CDR3 sequence reads: CASSTNPQAYNEQFF. The CDR3, as DNA: TGTGCCAGCAGCACAAACCCACAGGCGTACAATGAGCAGTTCTTC.

In its sample, this clone was seen a few times. The rearrangement links TRBV14 to TRBJ2-6, with 8 bases aligning to TRBD1. Trimming removed 2 bases from V and 0 bases from J; junction bases left unmatched: 6. Germline values: CDR1 SGHDN, CDR2 FVKESK. CDR3 size: 18 residues. As DNA, the CDR3 is TGTGCCAGCAGCCAAAGGACAGGGCGGCCCTCTGGGGCCAACGTCCTGACTTTC. Encoded protein: CASSQRTGRPSGANVLTF. Using reference TRBV14 and TRBJ2-6 for the parts outside the CDR3, the full variable domain is EAGVTQFPSHSVIEKGQTVTLRCDPISGHDNLYWYRRVMGKEIKFLLHFVKESKQDESGMPNNRFLAERTGGTYSTLKVQPAELEDSGVYFCASSQRTGRPSGANVLTFGAGSRLTVL.

The chain links TRBV27 to TRBJ1-4, with 7 bases aligning to TRBD1. The V gene's germline CDR1 is MNHEY and CDR2 SMNVEV (reference sequence). The CDR3 consists of 15 residues. The V gene end was trimmed by 6 bases and the J gene end by 5 bases; junction bases not matched to a gene: 9. The CDR3 spells CASSPGDRPNEKLFF. The DNA for the CDR3 is TGTGCCAGCAGCCCTGGGGACAGACCAAATGAAAAACTGTTTTTT. The full variable domain, in which reference TRBV27 and TRBJ1-4 provide the parts outside the CDR3, is EAQVTQNPRYLITVTGKKLTVTCSQNMNHEYMSWYRQDPGLGLRQIYYSMNVEVTDKGDVPEGYKVSRKEKRNFPLILESPSPNQTSLYFCASSPGDRPNEKLFFGSGTQLSVL.

The chain joins TRBV30 to TRBJ2-7, with TRBD2 matching 7 bases. CDR1 is GTSNPN and CDR2 is SVGIG in the germline V gene (reference sequence). After removal of 3 bases from V and 5 bases from J, the junction contained 10 bases not matched to a gene. This CDR3 comprises 14 residues. CDR3: CAWSRDYGINEQYF. Written as DNA, the CDR3 is TGTGCCTGGAGCAGGGACTACGGGATTAACGAGCAGTACTTC. Full variable domain (outside the CDR3, taken from reference TRBV30 and TRBJ2-7): SQTIHQWPATLVQPVGSPLSLECTVEGTSNPNLYWYRQAAGRGLQLLFYSVGIGQISSEVPQNLSASRPQDRQFILSSKKLLLSDSGFYLCAWSRDYGINEQYFGPGTRLTVT.

This rearrangement joins TRBV7-3 to TRBJ2-2, with D possibly matching TRBD1 (5 bases). CDR3 length equals 12 residues. Germline assignment: CDR1 SGHTA and CDR2 FQGTGA. V was clipped by 5 bases and J by 7 bases, with 8 bases between them. CDR3 residues: CASSQRGGELFF. The CDR3 DNA is TGTGCCAGCAGCCAAAGGGGCGGGGAGCTGTTTTTT.

The chain has TRBV6-4 and TRBJ2-5, with 7 bases that match TRBD2. V was pared by 0 bases and J by 4 bases, with 2 bases of the junction left unmatched. Germline lookup yields CDR1 MRHNA and CDR2 SNTAGT. CDR3 length: 14 residues. The CDR3 bases are TGTGCCAGCAGTGACTCGAGGGAGGGAGAGACCCAGTACTTC. The encoded protein is CASSDSREGETQYF.